This passage covers 9 T cell receptor beta chains from one sample sequenced in a study of blood T cell repertoires in COVID-19. The repertoire was sequenced with immunoSEQ multiplex PCR; TCRdb's copy has only in-frame clones and lacks some. The table records approximately 250,000 clones, over 80% of them present only once. The specimen sequenced was PBMCs or T cells enriched from blood (not recorded which). The receptors shown here come from a woman in her 30s with acute COVID-19.

This clone has only one observation. The chain has TRBV7-9 and TRBJ2-3; 8 bases agree with TRBD1. Germline V CDR1 and CDR2: SEHNR, FQNEAQ (reference sequence). This CDR3 is 14 amino acids long. Trimming removed 5 bases from V and 4 bases from J; junction bases left unmatched: 5. CDR3 sequence reads: CASSPPDRADTQYF. For the CDR3, the DNA is TGTGCCAGCAGCCCTCCGGACAGGGCAGATACGCAGTATTTT.

Only one count was recorded for this clone. This chain joins TRBV20-1 and TRBJ2-1, with TRBD2 matching over 9 bases. This CDR3 has 16 residues. Germline V gene data show CDR1 as DFQATT and CDR2 as SNEGSKA (reference sequence). The ends lost 3 bases at V and 2 bases at J; junction bases unmatched: 8. This CDR3 reads CSASNPERGAYNEQFF. Written as DNA, the CDR3 is TGCAGTGCTAGTAATCCGGAGCGGGGGGCCTACAATGAGCAGTTCTTC.

This chain joins TRBV27 and TRBJ2-7, with D possibly matching TRBD2 (6 bases). The CDR3 runs to 16 residues. V was shortened by 1 base and J by 4 bases, with 17 bases between the two germline ends. Germline loops: CDR1 MNHEY, CDR2 SMNVEV (reference sequence). The CDR3 sequence: CASSLFSRLEIYEQYF. CDR3 DNA sequence: TGTGCCAGCAGTTTATTCTCTAGACTAGAAATTTACGAGCAGTACTTC.

This chain uses TRBV27 with TRBJ1-4, with D tentatively TRBD1 (5 bases). Germline assignment: CDR1 MNHEY and CDR2 SMNVEV (reference sequence). V was pared by 0 bases and J by 4 bases, with 9 bases between. The CDR3 extends over 15 amino acids. CDR3 loop: CASSLSGDYNEKLFF. The CDR3 DNA reads TGTGCCAGCAGTTTATCAGGGGACTATAATGAAAAACTGTTTTTT.

This clone has a single count. CDR3: CASSQYLLRGWTEAFF. The CDR3 DNA reads TGTGCCAGCAGCCAATATCTGTTACGGGGATGGACTGAAGCTTTCTTT. The gene calls are TRBV14 and TRBJ1-1; D is undetermined. V lost 2 bases and J 5 bases, leaving 18 bases between the germline ends. Per the germline V gene, CDR1 is SGHDN and CDR2 is FVKESK. The CDR3 has 16 residues.

The rearrangement links TRBV9 to TRBJ2-3; 14 bases agree with TRBD2. Trimming at V came to 4 bases and at J to 3 bases, leaving 7 bases not matched to a gene. CDR1 SGDLS and CDR2 YYNGEE come from the germline V gene. The CDR3 spans 17 residues. CDR3 sequence reads: CASSPGTSGSRTDTQYF. The CDR3 DNA is TGTGCCAGCAGCCCTGGGACTAGCGGGAGTAGGACAGATACGCAGTATTTT. Full variable domain (outside the CDR3, taken from reference TRBV9 and TRBJ2-3): DSGVTQTPKHLITATGQRVTLRCSPRSGDLSVYWYQQSLDQGLQFLIQYYNGEERAKGNILERFSAQQFPDLHSELNLSSLELGDSALYFCASSPGTSGSRTDTQYFGPGTRLTVL.

The sample holds a few counts of this clone. The rearrangement joins TRBV6-1 to TRBJ2-2; D not resolved. V was cut by 2 bases and J by 1 base, with 5 bases left in between. Germline values: CDR1 MNHNS, CDR2 SASEGT. The CDR3 runs to 14 residues. DNA of the CDR3: TGTGCCAGCAGTGAAAATAGGAACACCGGGGAGCTGTTTTTT. It translates to CASSENRNTGELFF.

The genes are TRBV15 and TRBJ2-2; D gene ambiguous. CDR1 is LNHNV and CDR2 is YYDKDF in the germline V gene (reference sequence). CDR3 length: 14 amino acids. The ends were cut back, 2 bases at V and 7 bases at J, with 11 bases in the middle. The CDR3 loop reads CATSRLRGGGELFF. CDR3 in DNA: TGTGCCACCAGCAGACTGAGAGGCGGCGGGGAGCTGTTTTTT. Drawing the rest from reference TRBV15 and TRBJ2-2, the complete variable domain is DAMVIQNPRYQVTQFGKPVTLSCSQTLNHNVMYWYQQKSSQAPKLLFHYYDKDFNNEADTPDNFQSRRPNTSFCFLDIRSPGLGDTAMYLCATSRLRGGGELFFGEGSRLTVL.

V usage is TRBV7-2 and J usage is TRBJ2-7; 7 positions match TRBD1. The junction had 4 bases not matched to a gene; V was cut back by 1 base and J by 4 bases. This CDR3 has 14 amino acids. Germline V gene sequence: CDR1 SGHTA, CDR2 FQGNSA. The CDR3 nucleotides read TGTGCCAGCAGCTTAGGGACAGGTCGGTACGAGCAGTACTTC. Translation gives CASSLGTGRYEQYF.